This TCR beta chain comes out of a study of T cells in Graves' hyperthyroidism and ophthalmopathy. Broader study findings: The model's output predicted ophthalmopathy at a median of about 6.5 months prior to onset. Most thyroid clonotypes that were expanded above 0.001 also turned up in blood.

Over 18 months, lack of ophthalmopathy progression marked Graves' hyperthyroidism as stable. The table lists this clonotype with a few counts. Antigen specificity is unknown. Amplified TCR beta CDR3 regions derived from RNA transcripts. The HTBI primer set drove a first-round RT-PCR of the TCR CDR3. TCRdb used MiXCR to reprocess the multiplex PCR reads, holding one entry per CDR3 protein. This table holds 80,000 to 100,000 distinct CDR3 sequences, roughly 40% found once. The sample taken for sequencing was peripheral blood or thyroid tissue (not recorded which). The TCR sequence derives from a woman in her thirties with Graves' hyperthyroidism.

CDR3 coding DNA: TGTGCCAGCAGTTTTAACGACTATGGCTACACCTTC. Its protein product is CASSFNDYGYTF. The chain carries TRBV28 and TRBJ1-2; no clear D. Germline CDR1 reads MDHEN; CDR2 reads SYDVKM. The CDR3 is 12 amino acids. Trimming took off 3 bases at V and 3 bases at J, with 5 bases between the two ends.